This record concerns one T cell receptor beta chain sequence. Its antigen is as yet unknown. The data derive from a study of T cells in Graves' hyperthyroidism and ophthalmopathy. Study conclusions and caveats: Ophthalmopathy stood apart from stable hyperthyroidism in a 13 V-J model.

CDR3 size: 13 residues. CDR1 is SGHDT, CDR2 YYEEEE, per germline. V lost 7 bases and J lost 3; bases outside the gene matches: 5. Researchers amplified the TCR beta CDR3 regions from RNA transcripts. Primed by the HTBI set, a first-round RT-PCR was run on the TCR CDR3. One entry per CDR3 protein, called by TCRdb with MiXCR from the multiplex PCR reads. The sample has about 700,000 distinct CDR3 sequences, 14% seen once. The gene calls are TRBV5-6 and TRBJ2-3; 7 nucleotides line up with TRBD2. Specimen: blood. This TCR was recovered from a woman under 30 with Graves' hyperthyroidism. The DNA for the CDR3 is TGTGCCAGCCTTGCTAGCGGAACAGATACGCAGTATTTT. This encodes CASLASGTDTQYF.